The T cell receptor (beta chain) described here comes from a study of T cell repertoires in cytomegalovirus infection. Across the whole study: An indication of both CMV infection and matching HLA type came from public TCR beta signatures. Study-level results: The ex vivo response was dominated by HLA-C-restricted CMV-specific TCR beta clonotypes. Cumulative frequency of public TCR beta families picked out carriers of CMV plus the relevant HLA.

The table lists this clonotype with a few counts. What it binds is not known. Mismatch with germline at one junction end may stem from a read error. TCRdb reprocessed the reads with MiXCR, giving one entry per CDR3 protein. Among about 24,000 distinct CDR3 sequences listed, around 21% were seen once. In germline, CDR1 is SGHNT, CDR2 YYREEE (reference sequence). This CDR3 is built from 14 residues. Here the sequenced sample was CD8+ T cells from cultured PBMCs, taken from culture after CMV antigen stimulation. This TCR derives from a human donor in good health (CMV status not recorded). Some clones in this sample may be carry-over from other donors' samples. The gene calls are TRBV5-4 and TRBJ2-5; 8 bases map to TRBD1. The CDR3 region has the DNA TGTGCCAGCAGATTGGACAGGGCCCAAGAGACCCAGTACTTC. Translation: CASRLDRAQETQYF.